This TCR beta chain stems from a study of siplizumab effects on memory and regulatory T cells. Comment on this clone: The antigen is undetermined.

General study results and limits: Naive T cell populations appeared to exhibit greater diversity than memory cells and appeared to be major alloresponse contributors. Proliferating Tregs in siplizumab cultures were never verified as suppressive.

The CDR3 consists of 14 residues. V gave up 2 bases and J gave up 0 bases, with 2 bases separating them. The germline gives CDR1 MRHNA, CDR2 SNTAGT. Per sample, the assay covered approximately 94,000 TCR templates. Data came from immunoSEQ multiplex PCR; TCRdb stores just in-frame clones and leaves some out. The table includes 94,000 or so clones, 93% detected once. This sequence joins TRBV6-4 and TRBJ2-6; D gene unclear. This receptor was obtained from a human donor in good health. What was sequenced was CD8+ T cells sorted from blood. The CDR3 loop reads CASSDNSGANVLTF. For the CDR3, the DNA is TGTGCCAGCAGTGACAACTCTGGGGCCAACGTCCTGACTTTC.